The 10 T cell receptor beta chains below were found in one sample sequenced in a study of Graves' ophthalmopathy and Graves' hyperthyroidism. TCR beta CDR3 regions were amplified from RNA transcripts. In the first round, RT-PCR was carried out with HTBI primers, and a multiplex PCR formed the second round. TCRdb fed the multiplex PCR reads into MiXCR, producing one record per CDR3 protein. The table lists 580,000 or so distinct CDR3 sequences, 35% to 40% of them singletons. The sample taken for sequencing was peripheral blood or thyroid tissue (not recorded which). These receptors came from an adult man with Graves' hyperthyroidism.

This clonotype was counted at least ten times. This chain joins TRBV2 and TRBJ1-2, with a weak D call TRBD1 (6 bases). CDR1 and CDR2 from the germline V gene are SNHLY and FYNNEI. The CDR3 is 14 amino acids. Trimming left V 4 bases short and J 3 bases short, with 12 bases between. CDR3 in amino acids: CASSGRGAHYGYTF. The CDR3, as DNA: TGTGCCAGCAGTGGGCGGGGGGCCCACTATGGCTACACCTTC.

This clonotype was seen at least ten times. The chain links TRBV2 to TRBJ1-2; a possible D gene is TRBD1 (5 bases). Deletions cut 3 bases from V and 2 bases from J, with 13 bases between. The V gene's germline CDR1 is SNHLY and CDR2 FYNNEI. The CDR3 covers 15 residues. CDR3 in amino acids: CASSEAREENYGYTF. The CDR3 nucleotides are TGTGCCAGCAGTGAGGCCAGGGAAGAGAACTATGGCTACACCTTC. Full variable domain (missing parts from reference TRBV2 and TRBJ1-2): EPEVTQTPSHQVTQMGQEVILRCVPISNHLYFYWYRQILGQKVEFLVSFYNNEISEKSEIFDDQFSVERPDGSNFTLKIRSTKLEDSAMYFCASSEAREENYGYTFGSGTRLTVV.

In its sample, this clonotype was seen many times. The rearrangement joins TRBV5-1 to TRBJ1-1; D gene uncertain. From germline, CDR1 is SGHRS and CDR2 YFSETQ. Trimming stripped 1 base from V and 1 base from J, with 14 bases between. The CDR3 has 16 amino acids. Here the CDR3 reads CASSLWVGLKNTEAFF. The CDR3 coding sequence is TGCGCCAGCAGCTTGTGGGTCGGACTTAAGAACACTGAAGCTTTCTTT.

This chain links TRBV7-2 with TRBJ2-7, with 10 positions matching TRBD1. CDR1 SGHTA and CDR2 FQGNSA come from the germline V gene. The CDR3 is made up of 16 amino acids. With 0 bases clipped from V and 5 bases from J, the junction kept 7 bases outside the gene matches. CDR3 residues: CASSLAPGQGMNEQYF. The DNA of the CDR3 is TGTGCCAGCAGCTTAGCACCGGGACAGGGGATGAACGAGCAGTACTTC.

In its sample, this clonotype was seen many times. The chain links TRBV5-5 to TRBJ1-5; a possible D gene is TRBD1 (5 bases). Trimming cost V 5 bases and J 1 base, with 7 bases left between them. Germline loops: CDR1 SGHKS, CDR2 YYEKEE (reference sequence). This CDR3 is built from 13 residues. CDR3 protein: CASRRQSNQPQHF. CDR3 bases: TGTGCCAGCAGGAGACAGAGCAATCAGCCCCAGCATTTT. The full variable domain, with the rest looked up from reference TRBV5-5 and TRBJ1-5, is DAGVTQSPTHLIKTRGQQVTLRCSPISGHKSVSWYQQVLGQGPQFIFQYYEKEERGRGNFPDRFSARQFPNYSSELNVNALLLGDSALYLCASRRQSNQPQHFGDGTRLSIL.

The chain has TRBV25-1 and TRBJ2-5; 12 nucleotides agree with TRBD2. Germline-derived CDR1 and CDR2 are MGHDK and SYGVNS. The CDR3 totals 14 residues. Trimming removed 7 bases from V and 5 bases from J; junction bases left unmatched: 5. CDR3 DNA sequence: TGTGCCAGCACCAAAACTAGCGGGAGGGAGACCCAGTACTTC. Amino acid sequence: CASTKTSGRETQYF.

J is TRBJ2-5 and V is TRBV27, with D perhaps TRBD1 (6 bases). V was pared by 3 bases and J by 2 bases, with 10 bases between. The V gene's germline CDR1 is MNHEY and CDR2 SMNVEV (reference sequence). The CDR3 runs to 14 residues. As DNA, the CDR3 is TGTGCCAGCAGTTTCCAGGGGTTACAAGAGACCCAGTACTTC. Residues: CASSFQGLQETQYF.

DNA of the CDR3: TGTGCCAGCAGCCCCCGAGCAGGGGCGGTCGGGACCCAGTACTTC. Protein product: CASSPRAGAVGTQYF. This chain connects TRBV7-2 to TRBJ2-5, with TRBD1 as a possible D gene (6 bases). CDR1 SGHTA and CDR2 FQGNSA come from the germline V gene. The CDR3 consists of 15 residues. Between the trimmed V and J ends, which lost 5 bases and 7 bases, there was a span of 20 bases.

A single count supports this clonotype. Being one base from a much bigger clone, this may be a read error. The V gene is TRBV27, the J gene TRBJ1-2, with 9 bases aligning to TRBD1. The CDR3 loop spans 12 amino acids. In germline, CDR1 is MNHEY, CDR2 SMNVEV (reference sequence). The CDR3 protein is CASSDRGRGHTF. For the CDR3, the DNA is TGTGCCAGCTCGGACAGGGGTCGTGGCCACACCTTC.

This chain uses TRBV4-2 with TRBJ1-5; unclear D gene. Trimming removed 0 bases at V and 3 bases at J, with 15 bases between. Germline values: CDR1 LGHNA, CDR2 YNFKEQ. This CDR3 region has 17 residues. The CDR3 DNA is TGTGCCAGCAGCCAAGATTTCCAATCGGCCTTCAATCAGCCCCAGCATTTT. This gives the protein CASSQDFQSAFNQPQHF.